This T cell receptor beta chain was recovered during a study of blood T cell repertoires in COVID-19. This table comes from immunoSEQ multiplex PCR, and its TCRdb copy is limited to in-frame clones, with some not included. Among about 69,000 clones listed, about 80% were seen once. The CDR3 totals 15 residues. V was clipped by 0 bases and J by 0 bases, with 7 bases between them. Germline V gene lookup returns CDR1 SGHKS and CDR2 YYEKEE (reference sequence). The sample consisted of peripheral blood. This chain links TRBV5-5 with TRBJ1-5; D not certain. This sequence was found in a man aged 45-60 years with COVID-19, enrolled during active disease. The CDR3 DNA sequence: TGTGCCAGCAGCTTGGGGCAACATAGCAATCAGCCCCAGCATTTT. It specifies CASSLGQHSNQPQHF. Filled out from reference TRBV5-5 and TRBJ1-5, the complete variable domain reads DAGVTQSPTHLIKTRGQQVTLRCSPISGHKSVSWYQQVLGQGPQFIFQYYEKEERGRGNFPDRFSARQFPNYSSELNVNALLLGDSALYLCASSLGQHSNQPQHFGDGTRLSIL.